This T cell receptor beta chain comes out of a study of T cell therapy after organ transplantation. General study results and limits: Nonresponder repertoires showed strong pretherapy expansions, barely changing post-therapy.

The data were produced by immunoSEQ multiplex PCR, yet TCRdb's version contains in-frame clones alone and is incomplete. The profile covers approximately 20,000 clones, with roughly four fifths appearing a single time and 9.2% taken by the ten largest. Comment on this clone: Its cognate antigen is unknown.

V lost 2 bases and J lost 1; bases outside the gene matches: 2. The germline CDR1 and CDR2 sequences are SGHAT and FQNNGV. CDR3 size: 15 residues. Time point denoted: 4-8 weeks after completion of therapy. This TCR derives from a human patient who had received a solid organ transplant and had CMV disease. Some of these T cells may belong to the graft donor. The V call is TRBV11-2, the J call TRBJ2-7, with 10 bases aligning to TRBD1. The sequences come from CD8+ T cells from blood, collected after autologous CMV-specific T cell therapy. The CDR3 DNA reads as TGTGCCAGCAGCTTATTGGGACAGGGGTCCTACGAGCAGTACTTC. It is translated as CASSLLGQGSYEQYF.